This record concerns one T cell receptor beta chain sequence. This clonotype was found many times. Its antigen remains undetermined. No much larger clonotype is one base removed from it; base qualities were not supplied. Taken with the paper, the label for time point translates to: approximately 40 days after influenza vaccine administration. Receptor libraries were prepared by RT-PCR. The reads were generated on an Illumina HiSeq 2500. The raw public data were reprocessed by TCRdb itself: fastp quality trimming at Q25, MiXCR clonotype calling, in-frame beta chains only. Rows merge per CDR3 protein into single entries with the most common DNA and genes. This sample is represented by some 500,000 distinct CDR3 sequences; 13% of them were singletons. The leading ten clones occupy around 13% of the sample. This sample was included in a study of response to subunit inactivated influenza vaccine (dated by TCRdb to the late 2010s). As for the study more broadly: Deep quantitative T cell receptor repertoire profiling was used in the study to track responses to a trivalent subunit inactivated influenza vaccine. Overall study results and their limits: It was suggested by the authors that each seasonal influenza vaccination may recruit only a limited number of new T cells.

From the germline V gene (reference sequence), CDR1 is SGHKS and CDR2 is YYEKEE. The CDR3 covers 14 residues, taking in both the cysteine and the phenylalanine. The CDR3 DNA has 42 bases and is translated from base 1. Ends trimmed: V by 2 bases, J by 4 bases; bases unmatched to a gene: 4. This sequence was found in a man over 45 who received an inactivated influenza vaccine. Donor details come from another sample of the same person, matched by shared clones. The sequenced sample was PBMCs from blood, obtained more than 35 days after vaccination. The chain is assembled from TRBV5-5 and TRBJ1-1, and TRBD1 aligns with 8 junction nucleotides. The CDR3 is CASSFSQGATEAFF. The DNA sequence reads TGTGCCAGCAGCTTCTCGCAGGGGGCCACTGAAGCTTTCTTT.